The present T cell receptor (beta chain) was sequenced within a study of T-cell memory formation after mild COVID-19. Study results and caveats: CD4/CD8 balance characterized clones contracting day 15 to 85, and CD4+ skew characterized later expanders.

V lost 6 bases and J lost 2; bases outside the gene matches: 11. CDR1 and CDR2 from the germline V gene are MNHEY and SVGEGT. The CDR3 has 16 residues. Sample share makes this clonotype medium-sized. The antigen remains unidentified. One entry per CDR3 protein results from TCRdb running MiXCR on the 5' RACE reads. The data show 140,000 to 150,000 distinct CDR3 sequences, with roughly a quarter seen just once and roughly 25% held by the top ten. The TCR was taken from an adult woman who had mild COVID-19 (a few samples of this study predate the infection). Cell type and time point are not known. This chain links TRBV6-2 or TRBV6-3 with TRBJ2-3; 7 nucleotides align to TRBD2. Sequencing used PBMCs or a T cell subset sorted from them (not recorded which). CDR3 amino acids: CASSTWGAGNTDTQYF. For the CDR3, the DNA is TGTGCCAGCAGCACCTGGGGAGCGGGGAACACAGATACGCAGTATTTT.